The 16 T cell receptor beta chains in this list originate from one sample, sequenced in a study of cytomegalovirus exposure and HLA in healthy donors. Amplification used 60 Vbeta primers and 13 Jbeta primers. The table came from immunoSEQ multiplex PCR; TCRdb's copy has only in-frame clones and leaves some out. Of around 100,000 clones detected, roughly 70% appear once; the ten largest clones hold roughly 10%. The sequencing input was PBMCs. The receptors stem from a man aged 40-55 years in good health and CMV-seropositive.

The V and J genes are TRBV4-3 and TRBJ2-5, with D hard to call. The assigned J gene may be wrong: the sequence end matches TRBJ2-7 better. CDR3 length equals 15 residues. Germline-derived CDR1 and CDR2 are LGHNA and YSLEER. The CDR3 bases are TGCGCCAGCAGCCAAGTGAGTACGGGTCCGTACGAGCAGTACTTC. Encoded protein: CASSQVSTGPYEQYF.

The chain is built from TRBV6-1 and TRBJ1-6, with TRBD1 matching 8 bases. V lost 4 bases, J lost 8 bases, and 13 bases stayed unmatched. In germline, CDR1 is MNHNS, CDR2 SASEGT. The CDR3 has 17 residues. This chain's CDR3 is CASSALQGASGDSPLHF. The CDR3 DNA sequence: TGTGCCAGCAGTGCGTTGCAGGGGGCTTCAGGTGATTCACCCCTCCACTTT.

Worth noting for this clone: Other DNA sequences within the sample encode an identical CDR3. The genes are TRBV29-1 and TRBJ2-5; D not resolved. This CDR3 is 11 amino acids long. Trimming shortened V by 8 bases and J by 5 bases, and 12 bases separated the two germline ends. Germline CDR1 and CDR2: SQVTM and ANQGSEA. The CDR3 is CSSRVVETQYF. The DNA of the CDR3 is TGCAGCTCTCGGGTTGTGGAGACCCAGTACTTC.

The rearrangement links TRBV6-5 to TRBJ2-3, with D perhaps matching TRBD2 (6 bases). This CDR3 has 16 amino acids. In germline, CDR1 is MNHEY, CDR2 SVGAGI. The V and J ends lost 4 bases and 0 bases respectively, with 14 bases between them. The CDR3 loop is CASSSPGVSSTDTQYF. In DNA, the CDR3 is TGTGCCAGCAGTTCCCCGGGAGTTTCTAGCACAGATACGCAGTATTTT.

This clone has more than one count but fewer than ten. The chain combines TRBV6-1 with TRBJ2-7, with D perhaps TRBD2 (6 bases). V gave up 7 bases and J gave up 1 base, with 11 bases separating them. Germline loops: CDR1 MNHNS, CDR2 SASEGT. CDR3 length: 13 residues. DNA of the CDR3: TGTGCCAGCACCATAGGAGGGTCCTACGAGCAGTACGTC. Translated: CASTIGGSYEQYV.

About this clone: A read error may produce the germline difference seen at one junction end. The chain uses TRBV7-3 and TRBJ1-2; D perhaps matches TRBD1 (6 bases). Germline-derived CDR1 and CDR2 are SGHTA and FQGTGA. The CDR3 is made up of 14 amino acids. DNA of the CDR3: TGTGCCAGCAGCCTAACCCCAGGGGATCGAGGCTACACCTTC. Its translation: CASSLTPGDRGYTF.

This chain connects TRBV10-3 to TRBJ2-3; 14 bases fit TRBD2. J gave up 14 bases and V 2 bases, and 6 bases lay outside the gene matches. The CDR3 spans 14 residues. Germline loops: CDR1 ENHRY, CDR2 SYGVKD. The DNA for the CDR3 is TGTGCCATCAGTGAGGGGGGACTAGCGGGAGTTCTGTATTTT. It translates to CAISEGGLAGVLYF.

This sequence joins TRBV6-1 and TRBJ2-7, with TRBD2 matching over 9 bases. With V trimmed by 1 base and J by 4 bases, 5 bases remained unmatched. This CDR3 is built from 15 residues. Germline-derived CDR1 and CDR2 are MNHNS and SASEGT. The CDR3 here is CASSEEGGRGYEQYV. In DNA, the CDR3 is TGTGCCAGCAGTGAAGAAGGCGGGAGGGGGTACGAGCAGTACGTC.

This rearrangement joins TRBV13 to TRBJ2-7, with D perhaps matching TRBD1 (5 bases). The CDR3 spans 14 residues. The V and J ends lost 5 bases and 2 bases respectively, with 13 bases between them. CDR1 PRHDT and CDR2 FYEKMQ come from the germline V gene (reference sequence). DNA of the CDR3: TGTGCCAGCAGCCCTGGGGCCGCCCCCTACGAGCAGTACTTC. Protein product: CASSPGAAPYEQYF.

A single count supports this clone. The gene calls are TRBV2 and TRBJ2-3; tentatively, D is TRBD1 (5 bases). From germline, CDR1 is SNHLY and CDR2 FYNNEI. With 6 bases removed from V and 4 bases from J, the gap between germline ends came to 23 bases. CDR3 size: 17 residues. The CDR3 DNA follows: TGTGCCAGCAGACCCTCCCAGGGCAGGGCGGACGCAGATACGCAGTATTTT. Encoded protein: CASRPSQGRADADTQYF.

The chain has TRBV27 and TRBJ2-7; TRBD1 matches at 8 bases. The germline V gene encodes CDR1 MNHEY and CDR2 SMNVEV (reference sequence). V was pared by 6 bases and J by 7 bases, with 11 bases of the junction left unmatched. The CDR3 consists of 14 residues. The CDR3 sequence: CASRPPGGSGEQYF. The CDR3, as DNA: TGTGCCAGCAGACCCCCAGGGGGCTCGGGGGAGCAGTACTTC.

This chain connects TRBV5-4 to TRBJ2-1, with D maybe TRBD1 (6 bases). V dropped 2 bases and J dropped 3 bases, with 9 bases sitting between them. Per the germline V gene, CDR1 is SGHNT and CDR2 is YYREEE (reference sequence). This CDR3 region has 14 residues. CDR3 amino acids: CASSFRQDYNEQFF. The CDR3, as DNA: TGTGCCAGCAGCTTCCGACAGGACTACAATGAGCAGTTCTTC.

The genes are TRBV5-1 and TRBJ1-1, with TRBD1 identical over 9 bases. The CDR3 covers 16 residues. Germline CDR1 reads SGHRS; CDR2 reads YFSETQ. The V gene end was trimmed by 0 bases and the J gene end by 4 bases; junction bases not matched to a gene: 7. The CDR3 region has the DNA TGCGCCAGCAGCTTGGAAGGACAGGGGCTGGTCACTGAAGCTTTCTTT. Protein sequence: CASSLEGQGLVTEAFF.

The rearrangement links TRBV4-2 to TRBJ2-3; weak D call: TRBD2 (6 bases). This CDR3 has 14 residues. Germline CDR1 reads LGHNA; CDR2 reads YNFKEQ. The CDR3 spells CATNRGTGTDTQYF. The CDR3 DNA reads TGTGCTACCAACCGGGGGACGGGGACAGATACGCAGTATTTT.

This clone was counted only a few times. This chain uses TRBV19 with TRBJ1-5, with a tentative D call TRBD1 (6 bases). Germline lookup yields CDR1 LNHDA and CDR2 SQIVND (reference sequence). V lost 5 bases and J lost 5, with 13 bases in between. This CDR3 is 14 amino acids long. CDR3 bases: TGTGCCAGTAGTGCCCTGGACAGTGATCAGCCCCAGCATTTT. This gives the protein CASSALDSDQPQHF.

The chain is built from TRBV9 and TRBJ2-2, with D possibly TRBD2 on 7 matching bases. V lost 4 bases and J lost 5, with 18 bases in between. CDR1 and CDR2 from the germline V gene are SGDLS and YYNGEE. The CDR3 runs 16 residues. CDR3: CASSQLGGRKTGELFF. Here the CDR3 DNA reads TGTGCCAGCAGCCAACTGGGGGGGCGGAAAACCGGGGAGCTGTTTTTT.